The 7 T cell receptor beta chains in this list originate from one sample, sequenced in a study of shared clonotypes between healthy human individuals (TCRdb year 2020). For the CD8 naive samples, CD45RO-negative cells were positively selected for CCR7, yielding a CD45RA+CCR7+ population from which TemRA cells were excluded. The receptor library was made with the immunoSEQ multiplex PCR assay. The immuneACCESS repertoire file appears here via TCRdb, limited to in-frame rearrangements. These files lack a portion of the clones; in checked studies, under half of the deficit traces to unresolved V genes, and the cause of the others is not known. This sample gives approximately 590,000 clones in total; around 95% of them show up just once. The top ten clonotypes cover less than 0.13% of the sample. Sequencing input: naive CD8+ T cells sorted from blood. The sample's cell subset or site, from its label and the paper: CD45RA+CCR7+. Receptors originate from a woman aged 30 to 39 in good health.

With respect to this clone: Distinct nucleotide sequences in the sample also encode this CDR3. The rearrangement joins TRBV27 to TRBJ2-7, with 8 nucleotides matching TRBD1. V trimming: 4 bases; J trimming: 4 bases; junction bases outside the gene matches: 6. The germline V gene encodes CDR1 MNHEY and CDR2 SMNVEV (reference sequence). This CDR3 contains 14 residues. The CDR3 DNA sequence: TGTGCCAGCAGTTCCGGACAGGGTAGTTACGAGCAGTACTTC. Encoded protein: CASSSGQGSYEQYF.

This chain joins TRBV9 and TRBJ2-7, with D perhaps TRBD1 (5 bases). This CDR3 has 16 residues. Between the trimmed V and J ends, which lost 0 bases and 7 bases, there was a span of 20 bases. Germline CDR1 and CDR2: SGDLS and YYNGEE. The CDR3 DNA follows: TGTGCCAGCAGCGTAGAAAGCCGCCACAGGATGGAGGAGCAGTACTTC. Protein sequence: CASSVESRHRMEEQYF.

V usage is TRBV5-6 and J usage is TRBJ2-5, with 13 bases matching TRBD2. With the DNA end fitting TRBJ2-7 better, the J assignment may be wrong. Germline values: CDR1 SGHDT, CDR2 YYEEEE. The CDR3 contains 15 residues. CDR3 loop: CASSGGTSGTYEQYF. In DNA, the CDR3 is TGTGCCAGCAGCGGGGGGACTAGCGGGACCTACGAGCAGTACTTC.

The chain has TRBV5-5 and TRBJ1-5; possibly TRBD1 for D (5 bases). V lost 1 base and J lost 1, with 21 bases in between. CDR1 and CDR2 (germline): SGHKS, YYEKEE (reference sequence). The length of the CDR3 is 19 residues. The CDR3 DNA follows: TGTGCCAGCAGCTTGATGGACCTGCGGGGCGCGGGGAGCAATCAGCCCCAGCATTTT. Its protein is CASSLMDLRGAGSNQPQHF.

V and J are TRBV15 and TRBJ2-2, with 8 bases identical to TRBD1. Germline loops: CDR1 LNHNV, CDR2 YYDKDF (reference sequence). The CDR3 extends over 16 amino acids. V trimming: 1 base; J trimming: 4 bases; junction bases outside the gene matches: 5. CDR3 residues: CATSRVQGASTGELFF. CDR3 DNA: TGTGCCACCAGCAGAGTGCAGGGGGCCTCCACCGGGGAGCTGTTTTTT.

The chain links TRBV7-9 to TRBJ1-2, with 7 bases aligning to TRBD1. V lost 1 base and J lost 5; bases outside the gene matches: 10. Germline V gene sequence: CDR1 SEHNR, CDR2 FQNEAQ (reference sequence). This CDR3 is built from 16 residues. In nucleotides, the CDR3 is TGTGCCAGCAGCTTAGGGGCGCAGGGGGAAAGTTATGGCTACACCTTC. Translation gives CASSLGAQGESYGYTF. The complete variable domain, with remaining parts taken from reference TRBV7-9 and TRBJ1-2, reads DTGVSQNPRHKITKRGQNVTFRCDPISEHNRLYWYRQTLGQGPEFLTYFQNEAQLEKSRLLSDRFSAERPKGSFSTLEIQRTEQGDSAMYLCASSLGAQGESYGYTFGSGTRLTVV.

The chain is built from TRBV4-1 and TRBJ2-7; D remains ambiguous. The germline CDR1 and CDR2 sequences are MGHRA and YSYEKL. The CDR3 runs 15 residues. Trimming stripped 3 bases from V and 0 bases from J, with 12 bases between. This CDR3 is CASSQGSGDSYEQYF. In nucleotides, the CDR3 is TGCGCCAGCAGCCAGGGCTCCGGCGACTCCTACGAGCAGTACTTC.